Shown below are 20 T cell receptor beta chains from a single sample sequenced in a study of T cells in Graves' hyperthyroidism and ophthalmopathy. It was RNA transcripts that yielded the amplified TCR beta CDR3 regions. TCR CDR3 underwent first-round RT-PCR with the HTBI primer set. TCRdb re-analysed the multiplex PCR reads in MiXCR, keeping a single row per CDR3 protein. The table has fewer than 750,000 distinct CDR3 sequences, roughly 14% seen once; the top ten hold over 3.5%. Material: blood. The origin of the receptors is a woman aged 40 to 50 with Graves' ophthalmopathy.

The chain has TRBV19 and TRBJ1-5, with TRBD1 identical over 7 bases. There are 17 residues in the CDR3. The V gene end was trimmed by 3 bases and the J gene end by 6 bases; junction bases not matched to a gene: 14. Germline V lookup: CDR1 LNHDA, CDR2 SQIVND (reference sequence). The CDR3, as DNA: TGTGCCAGTAGTATGGGATCGGGACAGATGGGAGGTCAGCCCCAGCATTTT. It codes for CASSMGSGQMGGQPQHF. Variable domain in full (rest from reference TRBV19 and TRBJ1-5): DGGITQSPKYLFRKEGQNVTLSCEQNLNHDAMYWYRQDPGQGLRLIYYSQIVNDFQKGDIAEGYSVSREKKESFPLTVTSAQKNPTAFYLCASSMGSGQMGGQPQHFGDGTRLSIL.

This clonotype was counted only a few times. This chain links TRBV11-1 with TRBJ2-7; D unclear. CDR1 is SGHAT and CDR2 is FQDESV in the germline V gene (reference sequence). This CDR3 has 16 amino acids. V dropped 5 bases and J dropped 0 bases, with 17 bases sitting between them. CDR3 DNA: TGTGCCAGCAGCCCCACCTTCTCGGGCGGCTCCTACGAGCAGTACTTC. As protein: CASSPTFSGGSYEQYF.

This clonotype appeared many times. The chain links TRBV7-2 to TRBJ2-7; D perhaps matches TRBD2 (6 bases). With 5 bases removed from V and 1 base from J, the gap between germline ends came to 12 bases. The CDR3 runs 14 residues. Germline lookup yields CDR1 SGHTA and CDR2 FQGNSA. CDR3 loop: CASSQTRSSYEQYF. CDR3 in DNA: TGTGCCAGCAGCCAGACTAGATCGTCCTACGAGCAGTACTTC.

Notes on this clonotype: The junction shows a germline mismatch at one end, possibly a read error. CDR3: CASSSTQVGTEAVF. In DNA form, the CDR3 reads TGCGCCAGCAGCTCGACCCAGGTGGGGACTGAAGCTGTCTTT. The V call is TRBV5-1, the J call TRBJ1-1, with a possible D match to TRBD1 (5 bases). CDR3 length: 14 residues. The germline V gene has CDR1 SGHRS and CDR2 YFSETQ. The complete variable domain, with remaining parts taken from reference TRBV5-1 and TRBJ1-1, reads KAGVTQTPRYLIKTRGQQVTLSCSPISGHRSVSWYQQTPGQGLQFLFEYFSETQRNKGNFPGRFSGRQFSNSRSEMNVSTLELGDSALYLCASSSTQVGTEAVFGQGTRLTVV.

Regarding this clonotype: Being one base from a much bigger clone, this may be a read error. CDR3 sequence: CASSAEADTGRYNEQFF. The DNA for the CDR3 is TGTGCCAGCAGCGCGGAGGCCGATACAGGGAGATACAATGAGCAGTTCTTC. The gene calls are TRBV9 and TRBJ2-1, with D perhaps matching TRBD1 (6 bases). Trimming removed 3 bases from V and 4 bases from J, with 20 bases in between. CDR1 is SGDLS and CDR2 is YYNGEE in the germline V gene. The CDR3 is 17 amino acids.

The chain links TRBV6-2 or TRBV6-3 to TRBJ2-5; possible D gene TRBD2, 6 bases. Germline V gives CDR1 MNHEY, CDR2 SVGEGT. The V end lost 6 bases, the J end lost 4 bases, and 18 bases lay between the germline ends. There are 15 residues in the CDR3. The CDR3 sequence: CASSLAFGGGETQYF. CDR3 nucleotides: TGTGCCAGCAGCTTAGCGTTCGGGGGAGGAGAGACCCAGTACTTC.

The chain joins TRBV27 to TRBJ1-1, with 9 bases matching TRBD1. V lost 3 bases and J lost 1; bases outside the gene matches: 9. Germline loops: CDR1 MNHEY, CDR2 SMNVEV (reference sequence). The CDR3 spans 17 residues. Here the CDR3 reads CASSLGTGTGWNTEAFF. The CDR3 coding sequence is TGTGCCAGCAGTTTGGGGACGGGGACAGGGTGGAACACTGAAGCTTTCTTT.

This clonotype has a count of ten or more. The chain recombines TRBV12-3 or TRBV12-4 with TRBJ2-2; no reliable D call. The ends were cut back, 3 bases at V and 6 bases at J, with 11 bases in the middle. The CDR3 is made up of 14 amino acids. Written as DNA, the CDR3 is TGTGCCAGCAGTTTTTCTCCCCATCCCGGGGAGCTGTTTTTT. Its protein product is CASSFSPHPGELFF.

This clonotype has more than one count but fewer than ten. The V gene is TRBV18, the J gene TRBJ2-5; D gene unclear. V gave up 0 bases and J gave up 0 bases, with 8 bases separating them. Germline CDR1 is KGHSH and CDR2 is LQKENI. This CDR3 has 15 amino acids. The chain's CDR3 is CASSPPGDYQETQYF. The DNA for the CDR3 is TGTGCCAGCTCACCACCGGGTGACTACCAAGAGACCCAGTACTTC. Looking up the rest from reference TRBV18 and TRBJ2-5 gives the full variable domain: NAGVMQNPRHLVRRRGQEARLRCSPMKGHSHVYWYRQLPEEGLKFMVYLQKENIIDESGMPKERFSAEFPKEGPSILRIQQVVRGDSAAYFCASSPPGDYQETQYFGPGTRLLVL.

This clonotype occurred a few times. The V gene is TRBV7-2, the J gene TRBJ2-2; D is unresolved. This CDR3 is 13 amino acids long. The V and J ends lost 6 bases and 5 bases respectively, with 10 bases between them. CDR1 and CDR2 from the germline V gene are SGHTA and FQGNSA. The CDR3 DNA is TGTGCCAGCAGGCAATCCCGTACCGGGGAGCTGTTTTTT. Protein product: CASRQSRTGELFF.

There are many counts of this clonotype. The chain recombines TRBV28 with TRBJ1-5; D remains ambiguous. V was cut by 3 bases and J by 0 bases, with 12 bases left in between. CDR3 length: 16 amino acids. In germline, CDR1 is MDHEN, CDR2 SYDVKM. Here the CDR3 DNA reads TGTGCCAGCAGTTTGACGGCCCTCTATAGCAATCAGCCCCAGCATTTT. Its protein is CASSLTALYSNQPQHF. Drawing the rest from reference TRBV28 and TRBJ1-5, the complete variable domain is DVKVTQSSRYLVKRTGEKVFLECVQDMDHENMFWYRQDPGLGLRLIYFSYDVKMKEKGDIPEGYSVSREKKERFSLILESASTNQTSMYLCASSLTALYSNQPQHFGDGTRLSIL.

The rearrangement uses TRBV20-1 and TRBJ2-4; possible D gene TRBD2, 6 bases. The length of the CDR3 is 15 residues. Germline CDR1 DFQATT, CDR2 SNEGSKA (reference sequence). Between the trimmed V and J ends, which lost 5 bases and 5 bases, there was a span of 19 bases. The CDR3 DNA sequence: TGCAGTGCTCGCGCGGGATTTGGGGCACAAAACATTCAGTACTTC. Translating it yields CSARAGFGAQNIQYF.

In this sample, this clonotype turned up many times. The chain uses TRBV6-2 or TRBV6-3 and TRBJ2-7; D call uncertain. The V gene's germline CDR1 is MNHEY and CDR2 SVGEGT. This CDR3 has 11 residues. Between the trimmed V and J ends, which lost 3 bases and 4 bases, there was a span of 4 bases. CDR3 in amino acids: CASSYWYEQYF. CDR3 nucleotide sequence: TGTGCCAGCAGTTATTGGTACGAGCAGTACTTC.

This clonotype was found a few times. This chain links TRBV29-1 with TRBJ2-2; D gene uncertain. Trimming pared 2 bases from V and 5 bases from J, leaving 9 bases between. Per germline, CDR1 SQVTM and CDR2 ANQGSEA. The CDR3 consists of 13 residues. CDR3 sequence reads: CSVEYPTTGELFF. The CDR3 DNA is TGCAGCGTTGAATATCCCACGACCGGGGAGCTGTTTTTT.

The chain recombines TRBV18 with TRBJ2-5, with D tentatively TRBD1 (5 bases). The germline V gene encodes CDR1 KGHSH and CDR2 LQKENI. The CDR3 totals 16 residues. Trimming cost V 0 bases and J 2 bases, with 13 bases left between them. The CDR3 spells CASSPPETAIQETQYF. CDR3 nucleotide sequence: TGTGCCAGCTCACCACCGGAGACAGCTATTCAAGAGACCCAGTACTTC. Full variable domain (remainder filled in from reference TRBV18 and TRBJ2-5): NAGVMQNPRHLVRRRGQEARLRCSPMKGHSHVYWYRQLPEEGLKFMVYLQKENIIDESGMPKERFSAEFPKEGPSILRIQQVVRGDSAAYFCASSPPETAIQETQYFGPGTRLLVL.

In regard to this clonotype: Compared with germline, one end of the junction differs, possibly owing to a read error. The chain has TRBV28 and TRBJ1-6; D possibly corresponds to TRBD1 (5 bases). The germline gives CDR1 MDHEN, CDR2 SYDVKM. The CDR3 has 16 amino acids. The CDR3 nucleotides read TGTGCCAGCAGTTTATGGCGGACACCCTATAGTTCACCCCTCCACTTT. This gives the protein CASSLWRTPYSSPLHF.

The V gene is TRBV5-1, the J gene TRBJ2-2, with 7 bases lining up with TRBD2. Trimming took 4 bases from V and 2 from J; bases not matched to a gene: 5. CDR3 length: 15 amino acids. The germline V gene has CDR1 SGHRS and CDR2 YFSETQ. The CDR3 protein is CASSPGLYNTGELFF. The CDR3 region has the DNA TGCGCCAGCAGCCCGGGACTATATAACACCGGGGAGCTGTTTTTT.

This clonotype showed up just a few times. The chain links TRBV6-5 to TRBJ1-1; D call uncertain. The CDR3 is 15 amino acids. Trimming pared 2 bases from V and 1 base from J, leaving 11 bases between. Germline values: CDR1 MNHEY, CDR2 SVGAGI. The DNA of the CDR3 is TGTGCCAGCAGTTACCACGGAATTGAGAACACTGAAGCTTTCTTT. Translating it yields CASSYHGIENTEAFF.

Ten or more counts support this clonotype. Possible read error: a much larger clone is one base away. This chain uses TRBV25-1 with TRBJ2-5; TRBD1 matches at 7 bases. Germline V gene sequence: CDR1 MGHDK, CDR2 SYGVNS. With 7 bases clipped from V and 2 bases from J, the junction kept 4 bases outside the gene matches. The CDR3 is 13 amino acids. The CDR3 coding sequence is TGTGCCAGCAAGGGACAGCTACAAGAGACCCAGTACTTC. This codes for CASKGQLQETQYF. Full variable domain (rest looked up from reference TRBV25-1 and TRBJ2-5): EADIYQTPRYLVIGTGKKITLECSQTMGHDKMYWYQQDPGMELHLIHYSYGVNSTEKGDLSSESTVSRIRTEHFPLTLESARPSHTSQYLCASKGQLQETQYFGPGTRLLVL.

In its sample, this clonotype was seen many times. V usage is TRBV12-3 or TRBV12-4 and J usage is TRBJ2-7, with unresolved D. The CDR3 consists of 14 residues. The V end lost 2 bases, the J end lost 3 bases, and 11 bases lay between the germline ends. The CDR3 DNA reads TGTGCCAGCAGTTTAAACCATCGCCTCTACGAGCAGTACTTC. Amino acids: CASSLNHRLYEQYF.